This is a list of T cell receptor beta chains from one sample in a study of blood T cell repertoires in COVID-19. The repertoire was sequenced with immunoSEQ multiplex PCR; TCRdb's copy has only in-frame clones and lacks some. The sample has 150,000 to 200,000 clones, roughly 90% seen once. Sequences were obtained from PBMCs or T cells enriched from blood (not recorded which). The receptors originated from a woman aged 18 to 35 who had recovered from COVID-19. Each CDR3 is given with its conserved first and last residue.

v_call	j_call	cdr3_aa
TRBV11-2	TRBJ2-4	CASSLDPLDRAKNIQYF
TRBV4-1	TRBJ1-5	CASSRDILQPQHF
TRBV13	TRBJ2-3	CASSADRTQLSDTQYF
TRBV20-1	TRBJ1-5	CSASGTGERQSWPQHF
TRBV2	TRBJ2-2	CASSRGGGAANTGELFF
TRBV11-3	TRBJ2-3	CASSLEGRVTDTQYF
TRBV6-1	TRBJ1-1	CASSEVGTEAFF
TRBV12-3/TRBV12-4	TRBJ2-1	CASSLGPHVDQFF
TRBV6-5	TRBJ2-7	CASSSDRGHYEQYF
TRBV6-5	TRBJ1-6	CASSYSQGPLHF
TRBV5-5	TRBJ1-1	CASSLDNANTEAFF
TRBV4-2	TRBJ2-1	CASSPSGVLSYNEQFF
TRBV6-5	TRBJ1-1	CASGTGSNTEAFF
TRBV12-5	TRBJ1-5	CASGSDRSNQPQHF
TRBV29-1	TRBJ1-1	CSVEIRLGGTEAFF
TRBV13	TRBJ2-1	CASTLAGGRLGEQFF
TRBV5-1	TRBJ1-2	CASSKDGSGREGYTF
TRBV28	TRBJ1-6	CASSFLSSTGPNSPLHF
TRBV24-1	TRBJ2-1	CATSDLRSNEQFF
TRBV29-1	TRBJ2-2	CSVEGRVEAGELFF
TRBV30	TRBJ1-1	CAWSVSSEAFF
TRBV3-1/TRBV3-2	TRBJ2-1	CASSPSGGVNNEQFF
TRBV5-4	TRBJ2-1	CASSKPGLAGKHNEQFF
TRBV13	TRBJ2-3	CASSLEAGGPTDTQYF
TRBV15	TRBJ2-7	CATKAGGTYEQYF
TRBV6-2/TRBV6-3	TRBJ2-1	CASSSASEREQFF
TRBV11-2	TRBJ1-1	CASSAGQLNTEAFF
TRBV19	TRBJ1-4	CASRSRGAFNEKLFF
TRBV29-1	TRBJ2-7	CSVEVPRGDNEQYF
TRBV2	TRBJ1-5	CASSGEAYQPQHF
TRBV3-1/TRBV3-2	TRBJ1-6	CASSQARSSYNSPLHF
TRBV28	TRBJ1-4	CASRGGGAANEKLFF
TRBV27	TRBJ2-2	CASSPPNTGELFF
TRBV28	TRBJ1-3	CASTDSFFTGNTIYF
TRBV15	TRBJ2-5	CATSRDVASGVRETQYF
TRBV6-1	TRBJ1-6	CASSEVGGAGEYNSPLHF
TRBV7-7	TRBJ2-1	CASSLNSGGGSNEQFF
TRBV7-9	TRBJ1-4	CASSFRGVDEKLFF
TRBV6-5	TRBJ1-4	CASSQGTGVAEKLFF
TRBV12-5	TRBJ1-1	CASGLVQGTEAFF
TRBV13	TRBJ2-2	CASSLSGIGGTGELFF
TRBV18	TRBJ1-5	CASSPRTGQFHPQHF
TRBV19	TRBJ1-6	CASRGTAYNSPLHF
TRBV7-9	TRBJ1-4	CASSTTGGREKLFF
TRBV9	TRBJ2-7	CASSVEGQGIHEQYF